This TCR beta chain was captured in a study of blood T cells in healthy people across ages. Study background: There was about one barcoded beta molecule captured by template switching per two T cells.

Through a sample-barcoded 5' primer and a J-beta primer mix, a second PCR was run for 7 to 11 cycles. Via MiXCR, TCRdb re-called the 5' RACE reads, giving one row per CDR3 protein. The sample holds around 1,100,000 distinct CDR3 sequences, more than 30% seen once. The V gene lost 8 bases and the J gene lost 5 bases, with 16 bases spanning the gap. The CDR3 covers 14 residues. The people who gave samples were healthy Caucasians from Russia, aged roughly 6 to 90. Every donor contributed roughly 11 milliliters of peripheral blood by blood draw. No fewer than 7 million PBMCs went into each sample. This chain links TRBV12-3 or TRBV12-4 with TRBJ2-1, with D maybe TRBD2 (5 bases). The sequenced sample consisted of blood. The source is a man in his late teens or twenties in good health. The CDR3 nucleotides are TGTGCCAGCTCACGCACCGTCGGGGACAATGAGCAGTTCTTC. As protein: CASSRTVGDNEQFF.